Listed below are T cell receptor beta chains from one sample, sequenced in a study of OX40 agonist ivuxolimab in advanced cancers. The repertoire was sequenced with immunoSEQ multiplex PCR; TCRdb's copy has only in-frame clones and lacks some. The sample carries about 6,100 clones, around 74% recorded once. This sample comprised CD4+ or CD8+ T cells sorted from blood, obtained in a trial of the OX40 agonist ivuxolimab. The origin of the receptors is an adult with an advanced solid tumor such as melanoma, head and neck, liver or kidney cancer. Each CDR3 is given with its conserved first and last residue. The D gene is left open where the match is weak. Clone sizes are given selectively: once, few, many, or a class where the clone is expanded.

V gene	D gene	J gene	clone size	CDR3 DNA	CDR3 protein
TRBV7-2	TRBD2	TRBJ2-2	once	TGTGCCAGCACCACGGGACTAGCCTTGAGGGGGGGGGAGCTGTTTTTT	CASTTGLALRGGELFF
TRBV5-1	TRBD1	TRBJ1-2	NA	TGCGCCAGCAGCGGGCCGGGACAGGGTTACACCTTC	CASSGPGQGYTF
TRBV6-5	NA	TRBJ2-7	NA	TGTGCCAGCGGGGCAGGTACCTCCTACGAGCAGTACTTC	CASGAGTSYEQYF
TRBV9	NA	TRBJ2-1	few	TGTGCCAGCAGCCCCCGGGAGATCGGGACAGCCTACAATGAGCAGTTCTTC	CASSPREIGTAYNEQFF
TRBV28	NA	TRBJ2-7	NA	TGTGCCAGCAGTTTATTGGAGGGATCCTACGAGCAGTACTTC	CASSLLEGSYEQYF
TRBV7-9	NA	TRBJ1-5	NA	TGTGCCAGCAGTCTCGCACAGAACAATCAGCCCCAGCATTTT	CASSLAQNNQPQHF
TRBV6-5	NA	TRBJ2-7	NA	TGTGCCAGCAGTTACTTGGCCTACGAGCAGTACTTC	CASSYLAYEQYF
TRBV27	NA	TRBJ1-1	NA	TGTGCCAGCAGTTTATTAGGGGATGGGAACACTGAAGCTTTCTTT	CASSLLGDGNTEAFF
TRBV4-2	NA	TRBJ2-7	NA	TGTGCCAGCAGCCAAGAGTCAGATCCCTCATACGAGCAGAGGTTC	CASSQESDPSYEQRF
TRBV2	NA	TRBJ1-2	NA	TGTGCCAGCACCGCCCAATCCGAGTTTGGCTACACCTTC	CASTAQSEFGYTF
TRBV28	TRBD2	TRBJ2-7	NA	TGTGCCAGCAGTTTAAGCTCCGGGGGGAGAGGCTACGAGCAGTACTTC	CASSLSSGGRGYEQYF
TRBV7-2	TRBD2	TRBJ2-3	NA	TGTGCCAGCAGCCCCGGACTAGCGGGAGGCTATAGCACAGATACGCAGTATTTT	CASSPGLAGGYSTDTQYF
TRBV7-6	NA	TRBJ2-7	medium-sized	TGTGCCAGCAGCTTAGCCAAAGACAGGTTTTACGAGCAGTACTTC	CASSLAKDRFYEQYF